This TCR beta chain was identified in a study of OX40 agonist ivuxolimab in advanced cancers. Study context: Enrolled patients in dose escalation had cancers that were hepatocellular carcinoma, melanoma, renal cell or head and neck cancer. Study-level points and caveats: On average, CD8+ T cells showed a greater number of expanded clones than CD4+.

V was shortened by 0 bases and J by 5 bases, with 2 bases between the two germline ends. Germline CDR1 SNHLY, CDR2 FYNNEI. The length of the CDR3 is 12 residues. TCRdb's copy holds only in-frame clones and misses some; the assay was immunoSEQ multiplex PCR. The table includes some 84,000 clones, about 90% detected once. A word on this clone: What it binds is unknown.

This chain uses TRBV2 with TRBJ2-1; no clear D gene. This sample comprised CD4+ or CD8+ T cells sorted from blood, obtained in a trial of the OX40 agonist ivuxolimab. The clonotype was recovered from an adult with an advanced solid tumor such as melanoma, head and neck, liver or kidney cancer. The CDR3 DNA sequence: TGTGCCAGCAGTGAAGCGGACAATGAGCAGTTCTTC. As protein: CASSEADNEQFF. Full variable domain (missing parts from reference TRBV2 and TRBJ2-1): EPEVTQTPSHQVTQMGQEVILRCVPISNHLYFYWYRQILGQKVEFLVSFYNNEISEKSEIFDDQFSVERPDGSNFTLKIRSTKLEDSAMYFCASSEADNEQFFGPGTRLTVL.